Sequencing of this T cell receptor (beta chain) was carried out in a study of shared clonotypes between healthy human individuals. Study context: CD4 naive cells filled three plates per donor, CD4 memory three, CD8 naive two and CD8 memory one.

In the original workflow: Junction-only sequences without quality scores came from ImmunoSEQ, so filtering differed. Sequencing used immunoSEQ multiplex PCR; TCRdb keeps in-frame clones, though not all of them. V and J calls and clone size come straight from that table; D and trimming were deduced from the DNA. The table has roughly 2,000,000 clones, around 96% seen once. Concerning this clone itself: The antigen is not known. The same CDR3 can be traced to other DNA sequences in this sample.

This CDR3 has 13 amino acids. V was clipped by 0 bases and J by 3 bases, with 5 bases between them. Germline V lookup: CDR1 MGHRA, CDR2 YSYEKL. Naive CD8 cells lacked CD45RO, underwent positive selection for CCR7 and left out terminally differentiated effector memory CD45RA+ cells. Study-wide findings and caveats: In the sorted subsets, rarefaction showed sequencing was incomplete despite large depth. Against clonotypes common to all four donors, non-shared ones had lower generation probabilities.

The V call is TRBV4-1, the J call TRBJ2-5; D call uncertain. This TCR was recovered from a young man in good health. The source material was naive CD8+ T cells sorted from blood. This CDR3 reads CASSQDFEETQYF. The CDR3 DNA reads as TGCGCCAGCAGCCAAGACTTCGAAGAGACCCAGTACTTC.